The 32 T cell receptor beta chains below were found in one sample sequenced in a study of OX40 agonist ivuxolimab in advanced cancers. The library was obtained by the immunoSEQ multiplex PCR assay. What TCRdb holds here is the immuneACCESS table cut down to in-frame rearrangements. Part of the clones is not present; checked against another copy, under half of the missing clones reflect an unresolved V gene, and the others are unexplained. A total of about 24,000 clones appear in this sample, approximately 73% of them only once. More than 15% of the sample lies in the top ten. The starting material was CD4+ or CD8+ T cells sorted from blood, obtained in a trial of the OX40 agonist ivuxolimab. The receptors here all came from an adult with an advanced solid tumor such as melanoma, head and neck, liver or kidney cancer.

This clone was picked up a small number of times. The V gene is TRBV4-1, the J gene TRBJ2-3; D is ambiguous. This CDR3 region has 14 residues. V was pared by 0 bases and J by 4 bases, with 8 bases between. The germline CDR1 and CDR2 sequences are MGHRA and YSYEKL. Here the CDR3 reads CASSQDPGADTQYF. The CDR3 bases are TGCGCCAGCAGCCAAGATCCAGGCGCAGATACGCAGTATTTT.

In nucleotides, the CDR3 is TGTGCCAGCAGCCCTCCTCGGGACAGGGGTCACGAGCAGTACTTC. Translating it yields CASSPPRDRGHEQYF. This chain joins TRBV13 and TRBJ2-7; 10 nucleotides match TRBD1. The CDR3 runs 15 residues. In germline, CDR1 is PRHDT, CDR2 FYEKMQ (reference sequence). V lost 5 bases to trimming and J lost 5 bases; unmatched junction nucleotides: 9.

The V gene is TRBV7-9, the J gene TRBJ2-7; possibly TRBD1 or TRBD2 for D (5 bases each). The CDR3 extends over 14 amino acids. The V end lost 0 bases, the J end lost 2 bases, and 8 bases lay between the germline ends. Germline lookup yields CDR1 SEHNR and CDR2 FQNEAQ (reference sequence). The CDR3: CASSLAVGAYEQYF. As DNA, the CDR3 is TGTGCCAGCAGCTTAGCGGTGGGGGCCTACGAGCAGTACTTC.

The rearrangement links TRBV29-1 to TRBJ2-1; perhaps TRBD2 as D (7 bases). This CDR3 has 13 amino acids. Germline V gene data show CDR1 as SQVTM and CDR2 as ANQGSEA. The V gene lost 4 bases and the J gene lost 6 bases, with 13 bases spanning the gap. CDR3 residues: CSVGGGSPNEQFF. DNA of the CDR3: TGCAGCGTTGGGGGGGGCAGTCCCAATGAGCAGTTCTTC.

The V and J genes are TRBV7-3 and TRBJ2-3; 15 nucleotides align to TRBD2. This CDR3 is 18 amino acids long. Germline V gene sequence: CDR1 SGHTA, CDR2 FQGTGA. With 5 bases clipped from V and 5 bases from J, the junction kept 11 bases outside the gene matches. The CDR3 spells CASSTSRTSGGEGDTQYF. The DNA for the CDR3 is TGTGCCAGCAGCACCTCGCGGACTAGCGGGGGGGAAGGAGATACGCAGTATTTT.

This clone was detected many times. This sequence joins TRBV9 and TRBJ2-5; 7 bases match TRBD2. With V trimmed by 3 bases and J by 0 bases, 2 bases remained unmatched. The germline CDR1 and CDR2 sequences are SGDLS and YYNGEE. This CDR3 is built from 14 residues. The DNA of the CDR3 is TGTGCCAGCAGCGACGGGGGGAACCAAGAGACCCAGTACTTC. Protein sequence: CASSDGGNQETQYF.

The chain combines TRBV4-1 with TRBJ1-2; 7 positions agree with TRBD1. J gave up 8 bases and V 0 bases, and 3 bases lay outside the gene matches. In germline, CDR1 is MGHRA, CDR2 YSYEKL. The CDR3 sequence is 13 residues long. CDR3 nucleotide sequence: TGCGCCAGCAGCCAAGACAGGGGGGAAGGCTACACCTTC. Translating gives CASSQDRGEGYTF.

The rearrangement joins TRBV9 to TRBJ2-7, with 9 positions matching TRBD1. Germline V gene data show CDR1 as SGDLS and CDR2 as YYNGEE. Trimming took 0 bases from V and 6 from J; bases not matched to a gene: 10. The CDR3 contains 16 residues. In DNA, the CDR3 is TGTGCCAGCAGCGTAGGAGGGCGGACAGGGGTGGGCGAGCAGTACTTC. Translated, it gives CASSVGGRTGVGEQYF.

Turning to this clone: It is likely a read error: a sequence one base away is far more abundant. This same CDR3 is encoded by further DNA sequences in the sample. V and J are TRBV29-1 and TRBJ2-1; 7 bases align to TRBD2. This CDR3 spans 18 amino acids. Germline loops: CDR1 SQVTM, CDR2 ANQGSEA. The CDR3 DNA reads as TGCCGCGTTGAAGGTGGGGGAGGGGCAGGAGGTTCCTACAATGAGCAGTTCTTC. This codes for CRVEGGGGAGGSYNEQFF.

The CDR3 region has the DNA TGCAGCGTTAAGGGGGACTCCGGAAACACCATATATTTT. Amino acid sequence: CSVKGDSGNTIYF. The chain joins TRBV29-1 to TRBJ1-3, with D maybe TRBD1 (6 bases). The length of the CDR3 is 13 residues. Per the germline V gene, CDR1 is SQVTM and CDR2 is ANQGSEA. V was shortened by 5 bases and J by 4 bases, with 12 bases between the two germline ends.

The chain combines TRBV27 with TRBJ1-2; 7 bases agree with TRBD1. CDR1 is MNHEY, CDR2 SMNVEV, per germline (reference sequence). V lost 10 bases, J lost 8 bases, and 7 bases stayed unmatched. This CDR3 comprises 11 residues. The CDR3 reads CAIRQGSGYTF. Here the CDR3 DNA reads TGTGCCATCCGACAGGGTAGCGGCTACACCTTC.

V is TRBV7-9 and J is TRBJ1-1; possibly TRBD1 for D (5 bases). The CDR3 sequence is 15 residues long. Per germline, CDR1 SEHNR and CDR2 FQNEAQ (reference sequence). Trimming shortened V by 0 bases and J by 1 base, and 9 bases separated the two germline ends. CDR3 sequence: CASSLAQGTNTEAFF. CDR3 in DNA: TGTGCCAGCAGCTTAGCCCAGGGAACGAACACTGAAGCTTTCTTT.

The V gene is TRBV6-6, the J gene TRBJ2-7, with 8 bases that match TRBD2. This CDR3 is 14 amino acids long. CDR1 MNHNY and CDR2 SVGAGI come from the germline V gene (reference sequence). Trimming cost V 6 bases and J 2 bases; bases outside gene matches: 6. The CDR3 protein is CASSFSGETYEQYF. CDR3 nucleotides: TGTGCCAGCAGCTTTAGCGGGGAAACCTACGAGCAGTACTTC.

This chain uses TRBV7-8 with TRBJ2-7; 8 nucleotides agree with TRBD2. J gave up 3 bases and V 4 bases, and 14 bases lay outside the gene matches. The CDR3 length is 17 residues. CDR1 and CDR2 (germline): SGHVS, FQNEAQ. The CDR3 DNA follows: TGTGCCAGCAGCTCCTGGGGTGGTAGCGGGGTCGACTACGAGCAGTACTTC. It specifies CASSSWGGSGVDYEQYF.

This clone is labeled as medium-sized. This chain links TRBV6-1 with TRBJ2-5; D possibly uses TRBD1 or TRBD2 (6 bases each). V was cut by 3 bases and J by 5 bases, with 16 bases left in between. The CDR3 is 15 residues long. In germline, CDR1 is MNHNS, CDR2 SASEGT. The CDR3 is CASSDSVGGAETQYF. The CDR3 bases are TGTGCCAGCAGTGATTCCGTGGGGGGCGCGGAGACCCAGTACTTC.

This rearrangement joins TRBV7-3 to TRBJ2-1, with D unclear. Germline V lookup: CDR1 SGHTA, CDR2 FQGTGA. The CDR3 extends over 11 amino acids. Deletions cut 5 bases from V and 7 bases from J, with 6 bases between. CDR3: CASSDLNEQFF. CDR3 sequence (DNA): TGTGCCAGCAGCGACTTGAATGAGCAGTTCTTC.

V and J are TRBV11-2 and TRBJ2-7, with 8 bases fitting TRBD1. CDR3 length: 12 residues. V was clipped by 8 bases and J by 5 bases; unmatched bases: 5. The germline CDR1 and CDR2 sequences are SGHAT and FQNNGV. CDR3 amino acids: CASGGRGHEQYF. The CDR3 DNA reads TGTGCCAGCGGAGGCAGGGGGCACGAGCAGTACTTC.

The CDR3 region is CSVEAYLAGNYGYTF. The CDR3, as DNA: TGCAGCGTTGAAGCATACTTGGCAGGGAACTATGGCTACACCTTC. The rearrangement links TRBV29-1 to TRBJ1-2, with a weak D call TRBD1 (5 bases). V shed 1 base and J shed 2 bases, with 14 bases lying between them. This CDR3 has 15 amino acids. Looked up from germline, CDR1 is SQVTM and CDR2 is ANQGSEA. Full variable domain (remainder filled in from reference TRBV29-1 and TRBJ1-2): SAVISQKPSRDICQRGTSLTIQCQVDSQVTMMFWYRQQPGQSLTLIATANQGSEATYESGFVIDKFPISRPNLTFSTLTVSNMSPEDSSIYLCSVEAYLAGNYGYTFGSGTRLTVV.

This clone was picked up a small number of times. The CDR3 DNA reads as TGTGCCAGCGGCGTAGGGTTGAATGAAAAACTGTTTTTT. Encoded protein: CASGVGLNEKLFF. The V and J genes are TRBV7-9 and TRBJ1-4, with D uncertain. Germline V lookup: CDR1 SEHNR, CDR2 FQNEAQ (reference sequence). The germline V and J ends were trimmed by 8 bases and 5 bases, with 12 bases remaining between them. The CDR3 has 13 amino acids. Full variable domain (missing parts from reference TRBV7-9 and TRBJ1-4): DTGVSQNPRHKITKRGQNVTFRCDPISEHNRLYWYRQTLGQGPEFLTYFQNEAQLEKSRLLSDRFSAERPKGSFSTLEIQRTEQGDSAMYLCASGVGLNEKLFFGSGTQLSVL.

This clone turned up a few times. The rearrangement uses TRBV5-6 and TRBJ2-1, with unresolved D. The CDR3 runs 11 residues. The germline CDR1 and CDR2 sequences are SGHDT and YYEEEE. Trimming took off 0 bases at V and 8 bases at J, with 3 bases between the two ends. The CDR3 reads CASSLAYEQFF. The CDR3 nucleotides read TGTGCCAGCAGCTTGGCCTATGAGCAGTTCTTC.

This clone is a singleton in its sample. This chain links TRBV5-1 with TRBJ1-1; TRBD1 matches at 9 bases. There are 14 residues in the CDR3. From germline, CDR1 is SGHRS and CDR2 YFSETQ. V lost 3 bases and J lost 11; bases outside the gene matches: 11. DNA of the CDR3: TGCGCCAGCAGCTGGACAGGGGCAACTTGGGACGCTTTCTTT. Its translation: CASSWTGATWDAFF.

V usage is TRBV27 and J usage is TRBJ1-6, with D unresolved. The CDR3 is 16 residues long. The V gene lost 6 bases and the J gene lost 3 bases, with 15 bases spanning the gap. Germline loops: CDR1 MNHEY, CDR2 SMNVEV (reference sequence). CDR3 DNA: TGTGCCAGCAGGTTGGAGGAGGAGGGCTATAATTCACCCCTCCACTTT. Its translation: CASRLEEEGYNSPLHF.

The chain has TRBV4-3 and TRBJ2-1; 11 bases are a match to TRBD2. There are 16 residues in the CDR3. CDR1 and CDR2 from the germline V gene are LGHNA and YSLEER. V dropped 4 bases and J dropped 5; count of bases not matched to a gene: 7. This CDR3 reads CASSPRGLAVDNEQFF. The CDR3 nucleotides read TGCGCCAGCAGCCCCCGGGGACTAGCGGTCGACAATGAGCAGTTCTTC.

DNA for the CDR3: TGTGCCAGCAGCGTACAGGGGCTTAAGTCCAATCAGCCCCAGCATTTT. It translates to CASSVQGLKSNQPQHF. This chain connects TRBV9 to TRBJ1-5, with D possibly matching TRBD1 (6 bases). V was trimmed by 1 base and J by 3 bases, leaving 14 bases between them. The length of the CDR3 is 16 residues. Germline values: CDR1 SGDLS, CDR2 YYNGEE.

In this sample, this clone turned up a few times. The V and J genes are TRBV15 and TRBJ1-1, with D perhaps matching TRBD1 (5 bases). Trimming pared 0 bases from V and 1 base from J, leaving 6 bases between. Per germline, CDR1 LNHNV and CDR2 YYDKDF (reference sequence). The CDR3 totals 14 residues. Written as DNA, the CDR3 is TGTGCCACCAGCAGAGATAGGGGGAACACTGAAGCTTTCTTT. This codes for CATSRDRGNTEAFF. Complete variable domain (other parts from reference TRBV15 and TRBJ1-1): DAMVIQNPRYQVTQFGKPVTLSCSQTLNHNVMYWYQQKSSQAPKLLFHYYDKDFNNEADTPDNFQSRRPNTSFCFLDIRSPGLGDTAMYLCATSRDRGNTEAFFGQGTRLTVV.

This clone appeared a single time. CDR3 sequence: CASNAGQEGNQPQHF. The CDR3 DNA follows: TGTGCCAGCAACGCGGGACAGGAGGGAAATCAGCCCCAGCATTTT. V is TRBV6-5 and J is TRBJ1-5; 8 bases agree with TRBD1. From germline, CDR1 is MNHEY and CDR2 SVGAGI. This CDR3 region has 15 residues. V trimming: 7 bases; J trimming: 4 bases; junction bases outside the gene matches: 9.

CDR3 sequence reads: CASSRGTSGGGELFF. CDR3 DNA: TGTGCCAGCAGCCGCGGGACTAGCGGGGGCGGGGAGCTGTTTTTT. The chain recombines TRBV7-6 with TRBJ2-2; 14 bases fit TRBD2. The germline CDR1 and CDR2 sequences are SGHVS and FNYEAQ. V lost 5 bases and J lost 7; bases outside the gene matches: 3. The CDR3 totals 15 residues.

The V gene is TRBV4-2, the J gene TRBJ1-5, with a tentative D call TRBD1 (5 bases). The CDR3 is made up of 15 amino acids. Trimming removed 2 bases at V and 0 bases at J, with 8 bases between. CDR1 is LGHNA and CDR2 is YNFKEQ in the germline V gene. The CDR3 sequence: CASSQIDSSNQPQHF. CDR3 bases: TGTGCCAGCAGCCAAATAGACAGTAGCAATCAGCCCCAGCATTTT.

V is TRBV21-1 and J is TRBJ1-2. TRBV21-1 is a known pseudogene. CDR3 length: 11 amino acids. The DNA for the CDR3 is TGTGCCAGCAAACCCCCGAAAGGCTACACCTTC. This encodes CASKPPKGYTF.

The V call is TRBV5-4, the J call TRBJ1-5; no definite D call. The CDR3 has 14 residues. Germline V CDR1 and CDR2: SGHNT, YYREEE (reference sequence). Deletions cut 5 bases from V and 7 bases from J, with 16 bases between. The DNA of the CDR3 is TGTGCCAGCAGTCCAGACGGGGAGGTCCAGCCCCAGCATTTT. It is translated as CASSPDGEVQPQHF.

This clone showed up many times. V and J are TRBV29-1 and TRBJ2-2, with TRBD1 as a possible D gene (5 bases). Germline V lookup: CDR1 SQVTM, CDR2 ANQGSEA. Trimming pared 6 bases from V and 3 bases from J, leaving 14 bases between. There are 14 residues in the CDR3. The CDR3 reads CSVLLGVYTGELFF. The CDR3 bases are TGCAGCGTGTTGCTAGGGGTATACACCGGGGAGCTGTTTTTT.

This clone ranks as medium-sized (0.01 to 0.1%). The chain has TRBV11-3 and TRBJ1-1; unclear D gene. The length of the CDR3 is 14 residues. Germline-derived CDR1 and CDR2 are SGHNT and YENEEA. The ends were cut back, 5 bases at V and 7 bases at J, with 17 bases in the middle. The CDR3 is CASSDGPMSGEAFF. The CDR3 region has the DNA TGTGCCAGCAGCGACGGACCGATGAGTGGTGAAGCTTTCTTT.